This T cell receptor beta chain came from a study of ipilimumab plus nivolumab after autologous stem cell transplantation. Libraries were prepared by immunoSEQ multiplex PCR; TCRdb keeps only in-frame clonotypes and omits some of them. The sample gives tens of thousands of clones, almost 95% of which show up once; roughly 0.87% is in the top ten. Ipilimumab, 1 mg/kg, started 14 to 28 days after autologous transplant. The V gene's germline CDR1 is MNHEY and CDR2 SMNVEV (reference sequence). The CDR3 contains 15 residues. V was shortened by 11 bases and J by 2 bases, with 16 bases between the two germline ends.

The receptor comes from a male donor with multiple myeloma. The sequences come from PBMCs, collected in a trial of ipilimumab plus nivolumab as post-transplant consolidation. V gene TRBV27 combines with J gene TRBJ1-6; no clear D gene. The CDR3 spells CARNENPPYNSPLHF. In nucleotides, the CDR3 is TGTGCCCGCAATGAGAATCCTCCCTATAATTCACCCCTCCACTTT.